The 11 T cell receptor beta chains presented below share a single source sample, sequenced in a study of blood T cell repertoires in COVID-19. Measured with immunoSEQ multiplex PCR; TCRdb has only the in-frame clones, and not every one. Of roughly 140,000 clones in the sample, approximately 73% were seen once. Sequenced input: peripheral blood. These receptors came from an elderly woman with acute or convalescent COVID-19.

The sample holds one count of this clone. V gene TRBV7-8 combines with J gene TRBJ1-5; D uncertain. The CDR3 is 13 amino acids. CDR1 and CDR2 from the germline V gene are SGHVS and FQNEAQ. V lost 5 bases to trimming and J lost 7 bases, with 12 bases between them. CDR3 in amino acids: CASSQDMPQPQHF. For the CDR3, the DNA is TGTGCCAGCAGCCAAGACATGCCACAGCCCCAGCATTTT.

The V gene is TRBV5-1, the J gene TRBJ1-1; 7 bases are a match to TRBD1. Germline V gene lookup returns CDR1 SGHRS and CDR2 YFSETQ. This CDR3 has 15 residues. Trimming at V came to 4 bases and at J to 4 bases, leaving 10 bases not matched to a gene. CDR3 nucleotides: TGCGCCAGCAGCCCCAGGGGGGCCGAGAGCACTGAAGCTTTCTTT. The encoded protein is CASSPRGAESTEAFF. The variable domain in full, completed from reference TRBV5-1 and TRBJ1-1, reads KAGVTQTPRYLIKTRGQQVTLSCSPISGHRSVSWYQQTPGQGLQFLFEYFSETQRNKGNFPGRFSGRQFSNSRSEMNVSTLELGDSALYLCASSPRGAESTEAFFGQGTRLTVV.

The chain is built from TRBV30 and TRBJ2-7, with 7 bases fitting TRBD1. There are 15 residues in the CDR3. J was trimmed by 5 bases and V by 1 base; bases with no gene match: 11. Germline assignment: CDR1 GTSNPN and CDR2 SVGIG (reference sequence). CDR3 sequence (DNA): TGTGCCTGGAGTGCCGGACAGGCCCAGGGAGACGAGCAGTACTTC. This codes for CAWSAGQAQGDEQYF.

The V call is TRBV3-1 (or the pseudogene TRBV3-2), the J call TRBJ1-2, with no clear D. Germline CDR1 and CDR2: LGHDT and YNNKEL (reference sequence). V dropped 3 bases and J dropped 4 bases, with 9 bases sitting between them. The CDR3 totals 13 residues. The CDR3 here is CASSQEQPYGYTF. CDR3 in DNA: TGTGCCAGCAGCCAGGAACAGCCCTATGGCTACACCTTC.

The chain employs TRBV30 and TRBJ1-2, with 8 positions matching TRBD1. CDR3 length: 14 residues. V lost 8 bases, J lost 7 bases, and 15 bases stayed unmatched. The germline gives CDR1 GTSNPN, CDR2 SVGIG (reference sequence). The CDR3: CAADNDRGTFGYTF. CDR3 nucleotides: TGTGCCGCCGATAATGACAGGGGAACTTTTGGCTACACCTTC.

J is TRBJ2-7 and V is TRBV5-1; 11 bases align to TRBD2. CDR3 length equals 14 residues. Germline V lookup: CDR1 SGHRS, CDR2 YFSETQ. The V gene end was trimmed by 2 bases and the J gene end by 4 bases; junction bases not matched to a gene: 2. CDR3: CASSLLAGDYEQYF. The CDR3 bases are TGCGCCAGCAGCTTACTAGCGGGGGATTACGAGCAGTACTTC.

This clone was detected once. The chain carries TRBV3-1 (or the pseudogene TRBV3-2) and TRBJ2-5, with TRBD2 matching over 11 bases. Trimming at V came to 5 bases and at J to 7 bases, leaving 12 bases not matched to a gene. The CDR3 extends over 16 amino acids. Germline CDR1 is LGHDT and CDR2 is YNNKEL (reference sequence). The CDR3 loop reads CASSTRLAGPSGTQYF. The DNA for the CDR3 is TGTGCCAGCAGCACCCGACTAGCGGGGCCGTCTGGGACCCAGTACTTC.

This clone was seen a handful of times. The chain combines TRBV5-1 with TRBJ1-3; 10 bases agree with TRBD1. Germline-derived CDR1 and CDR2 are SGHRS and YFSETQ. The CDR3 totals 17 residues. V lost 0 bases to trimming and J lost 0 bases; unmatched junction nucleotides: 3. The CDR3 bases are TGCGCCAGCAGCTTGGAGGGACAGGGGCTCTCTGGAAACACCATATATTTT. It codes for CASSLEGQGLSGNTIYF.

The chain combines TRBV7-3 with TRBJ2-1; 13 bases align to TRBD2. With V trimmed by 5 bases and J by 4 bases, 5 bases remained unmatched. Germline lookup yields CDR1 SGHTA and CDR2 FQGTGA. This CDR3 is 16 amino acids long. CDR3 sequence reads: CASSGLAGVGYNEQFF. DNA of the CDR3: TGTGCCAGCAGCGGACTAGCGGGAGTTGGGTACAATGAGCAGTTCTTC.

This clone was seen a handful of times. The chain employs TRBV30 and TRBJ1-5; TRBD1 is a possible D gene (6 bases). Trimming cost V 7 bases and J 5 bases, with 15 bases left between them. Germline-derived CDR1 and CDR2 are GTSNPN and SVGIG (reference sequence). This CDR3 is 13 amino acids long. CDR3 nucleotides: TGTGCCTCTGGAAGGGGGTATGATCAGCCCCAGCATTTT. This gives the protein CASGRGYDQPQHF. Using reference TRBV30 and TRBJ1-5 for the parts outside the CDR3, the full variable domain is SQTIHQWPATLVQPVGSPLSLECTVEGTSNPNLYWYRQAAGRGLQLLFYSVGIGQISSEVPQNLSASRPQDRQFILSSKKLLLSDSGFYLCASGRGYDQPQHFGDGTRLSIL.

The chain employs TRBV5-5 and TRBJ2-7; a weak D match, TRBD1 (5 bases). The V gene lost 1 base and the J gene lost 2 bases, with 10 bases spanning the gap. Germline V lookup: CDR1 SGHKS, CDR2 YYEKEE (reference sequence). This CDR3 comprises 14 residues. For the CDR3, the DNA is TGTGCCAGCAGCTTGTCGCGACAGACCTACGAGCAGTACTTC. It encodes CASSLSRQTYEQYF.